This T cell receptor beta chain was sequenced during a study of cytomegalovirus exposure and HLA in healthy donors. V lost 2 bases to trimming and J lost 7 bases; unmatched junction nucleotides: 6. CDR3 length: 14 amino acids. Germline assignment: CDR1 GTSNPN and CDR2 SVGIG (reference sequence). This clone has a handful of counts. The target antigen is unknown. General observations from the study: Overall, roughly 150 TCR beta chains were annotated as cytomegalovirus-associated.

Primers: 60 Vbeta forward and 13 Jbeta reverse. Sequencing used immunoSEQ multiplex PCR; TCRdb keeps in-frame clones, though not all of them. The data hold under 100,000 clones, with roughly three quarters observed a single time. Unrecorded immune exposure was likely among donors, who were nominally healthy when sampled. The chain links TRBV30 to TRBJ1-5, with 9 bases matching TRBD1. The receptor was derived from a man aged 40-55 years in good health and CMV-seronegative. Sequenced: PBMCs. CDR3 bases: TGTGCCTGGAGTCAGGACAGGGGAGACCAGCCCCAGCATTTT. Translated: CAWSQDRGDQPQHF.